These T cell receptor beta chains were read from a single sample in a study of blood T cell repertoires in COVID-19. Sequenced by immunoSEQ multiplex PCR; TCRdb stores in-frame clones only, minus some. The sample lists some 77,000 clones, about 80% occurring once. The sequenced sample was peripheral blood. All receptors come from a man in his sixties or seventies with acute or convalescent COVID-19. Both conserved end residues are part of each CDR3. The D gene is left open where the match is weak. Clone sizes are given selectively: once, few, many, or a class where the clone is expanded.

J	D	V	length	size	CDR3	DNA
TRBJ1-1	.	TRBV19	11	.	CASRREFEAFF	TGTGCCAGTAGGAGGGAGTTCGAAGCTTTCTTT
TRBJ2-1	TRBD2	TRBV27	15	.	CASSLKTSGRNEQFF	TGTGCCAGCAGTTTAAAGACTAGCGGGAGAAATGAGCAGTTCTTC
TRBJ2-7	TRBD2	TRBV4-2	15	few	CASSQEGGLESEQYF	TGTGCCAGCAGCCAAGAAGGAGGACTAGAGAGCGAGCAGTACTTC
TRBJ1-1	.	TRBV5-3	15	.	CARSFSPGRGTEAFF	TGTGCCAGAAGCTTTAGTCCCGGGAGGGGGACTGAAGCTTTCTTT
TRBJ2-7	.	TRBV27	15	.	CASSLRLGPSYEQYF	TGTGCCAGCAGTTTACGTTTGGGGCCCTCCTACGAGCAGTACTTC
TRBJ1-1	TRBD1	TRBV6-2/TRBV6-3	13	.	CASSSTGRTEAFF	TGTGCCAGCAGTTCGACAGGGCGGACTGAAGCTTTCTTT
TRBJ2-1	.	TRBV11-3	14	.	CASSLGASTREQFF	TGTGCCAGCAGCTTAGGGGCGAGTACGCGAGAGCAGTTCTTC
TRBJ1-1	TRBD1	TRBV5-1	14	.	CASSVDRGNTEAFF	TGCGCCAGCAGCGTGGACAGGGGTAACACTGAAGCTTTCTTT
TRBJ1-2	.	TRBV27	13	.	CASSSRGVYGYTF	TGTGCCAGCAGTTCACGGGGAGTCTATGGCTACACCTTC
TRBJ1-5	.	TRBV6-5	13	many	CASRRGGDQPQHF	TGTGCCAGCAGACGGGGGGGCGATCAGCCCCAGCATTTT
TRBJ2-1	TRBD2	TRBV24-1	16	.	CATSDSLAGGQNEQFF	TGTGCCACCAGTGATTCACTAGCGGGAGGACAAAATGAGCAGTTCTTC
TRBJ2-3	.	TRBV29-1	17	.	CSVEVPRGGAGTDTQYF	TGCAGCGTTGAAGTCCCTAGGGGGGGGGCAGGCACAGATACGCAGTATTTT
TRBJ2-2	.	TRBV19	15	once	CASSPRGSGTGELFF	TGTGCCAGTAGTCCCCGGGGGTCGGGCACCGGGGAGCTGTTTTTT
TRBJ2-7	.	TRBV7-9	15	.	CASSLGGRVNYEQYF	TGTGCCAGCAGCTTAGGCGGCCGGGTTAACTACGAGCAGTACTTC
TRBJ2-1	.	TRBV11-3	13	.	CASSLSSYNEQFF	TGTGCCAGCAGCTTATCTTCCTACAATGAGCAGTTCTTC
TRBJ1-5	.	TRBV19	17	.	CASSAAGPSVGNQPQHF	TGTGCCAGTAGTGCAGCGGGCCCTTCCGTGGGCAATCAGCCCCAGCATTTT